Listed here are 24 T cell receptor beta chains from one sample, sequenced in a study of metastatic and nonmetastatic thyroid tumors. TCRdb reassembled clones from the PCR reads with MiXCR. The repertoire holds some 45,000 clones, with roughly 15% as singletons. Nobody among the patients had been given any treatment before thyroid surgery. Sequencing was carried out using blood. The receptors stem from a female donor with papillary thyroid cancer or a benign thyroid nodule (not recorded which). Some clones in this sample may be carry-over from other donors' samples.

The sample holds many counts of this clone. This rearrangement joins TRBV12-3 or TRBV12-4 to TRBJ2-6; no clear D. The germline V and J ends were trimmed by 5 bases and 0 bases, with 11 bases remaining between them. The CDR3 sequence is 16 residues long. The CDR3 spells CASSKTPSSGANVLTF. In DNA, the CDR3 is TGTGCCAGCAGTAAGACTCCTAGCTCTGGGGCCAACGTCCTGACTTTC.

V gene TRBV7-2 combines with J gene TRBJ2-7; TRBD2 aligns across 9 bases. The length of the CDR3 is 14 residues. J gave up 3 bases and V 2 bases, and 2 bases lay outside the gene matches. Germline assignment: CDR1 SGHTA and CDR2 FQGNSA. As DNA, the CDR3 is TGTGCCAGCAGCTTACTAGCGGGGAGCTACGAGCAGTACTTC. Translation gives CASSLLAGSYEQYF.

J is TRBJ2-7 and V is TRBV6-1; D not certain. Trimming took off 5 bases at V and 3 bases at J, with 8 bases between the two ends. The CDR3 length is 12 residues. From germline, CDR1 is MNHNS and CDR2 SASEGT. Here the CDR3 reads CASSLYGYEQYF. The CDR3 DNA is TGTGCCAGCAGTCTGTACGGCTACGAGCAGTACTTC.

Points on this clone: The junction differs from germline at one of its ends, possibly a read error. This chain connects TRBV5-1 to TRBJ1-1; D is undetermined. The CDR3 spans 15 residues. Germline CDR1 is SGHRS and CDR2 is YFSETQ. Here the CDR3 reads CASSLAWRVNTEAFF. The CDR3 DNA is TGCGCCAGCAGCTTAGCATGGAGGGTGAACACTGAAGCCTTCTTT.

This clone was found many times. The V call is TRBV20-1, the J call TRBJ1-2; D is undetermined. V lost 6 bases to trimming and J lost 0 bases, with 5 bases between them. There are 11 residues in the CDR3. The V gene's germline CDR1 is DFQATT and CDR2 SNEGSKA (reference sequence). The CDR3 nucleotides read TGCAGTGCCGGCACTAACTATGGCTACACCTTC. It specifies CSAGTNYGYTF.

This clone was observed many times. The chain carries TRBV12-5 and TRBJ2-5; 9 nucleotides line up with TRBD2. The V gene's germline CDR1 is LGHNT and CDR2 FRNRAP. Trimming at V came to 6 bases and at J to 7 bases, leaving 9 bases not matched to a gene. CDR3 length: 14 residues. CDR3 region: CASGAPSGTGTQYF. CDR3 bases: TGTGCTAGTGGGGCCCCTAGCGGGACGGGGACCCAGTACTTC.

This clone showed up many times. V is TRBV9 and J is TRBJ2-3; TRBD2 might be the D (5 bases). There are 15 residues in the CDR3. Trimming took 3 bases from V and 5 from J, leaving 16 bases between them. Looked up from germline, CDR1 is SGDLS and CDR2 is YYNGEE. CDR3 DNA sequence: TGTGCCAGCAGCGGATTCCGGGGTACACTAGATACGCAGTATTTT. This encodes CASSGFRGTLDTQYF.

This clone was counted ten times or more. The chain employs TRBV7-2 and TRBJ1-5; possibly TRBD1 for D (6 bases). The CDR3 runs to 14 residues. The germline V gene encodes CDR1 SGHTA and CDR2 FQGNSA. V lost 4 bases, J lost 7 bases, and 14 bases lay in between. CDR3 loop: CASSSYRTGQPQHF. CDR3 nucleotide sequence: TGTGCCAGCAGCTCCTACAGAACAGGGCAGCCCCAGCATTTT. The full variable domain, completed using reference TRBV7-2 and TRBJ1-5, is GAGVSQSPSNKVTEKGKDVELRCDPISGHTALYWYRQSLGQGLEFLIYFQGNSAPDKSGLPSDRFSAERTGGSVSTLTIQRTQQEDSAVYLCASSSYRTGQPQHFGDGTRLSIL.

This clone was seen many times. This chain connects TRBV7-3 to TRBJ1-2; TRBD1 agrees at 7 bases. The length of the CDR3 is 12 residues. The V gene's germline CDR1 is SGHTA and CDR2 FQGTGA. The junction had 4 bases not matched to a gene; V was cut back by 6 bases and J by 6 bases. CDR3 sequence: CASSLTGDGYTF. The CDR3 region has the DNA TGTGCCAGCAGTCTCACAGGGGATGGCTACACCTTC.

This clone was seen ten or more times. The J gene is TRBJ1-5, the V gene TRBV11-2; D gene unclear. CDR3 length: 13 amino acids. The V and J ends lost 4 bases and 6 bases respectively, with 10 bases between them. Germline V lookup: CDR1 SGHAT, CDR2 FQNNGV. The CDR3 DNA is TGTGCCAGCAGCTCGGGGTGGGGTCAGCCCCAGCATTTT. Its protein is CASSSGWGQPQHF.

The chain links TRBV18 to TRBJ1-1; the D gene is possibly TRBD1 (5 bases). CDR1 KGHSH and CDR2 LQKENI come from the germline V gene. CDR3 length equals 16 residues. V was pared by 0 bases and J by 0 bases, with 11 bases between. The chain's CDR3 is CASSPPAGGLNTEAFF. For the CDR3, the DNA is TGTGCCAGCTCACCACCGGCGGGGGGACTGAACACTGAAGCTTTCTTT.

Many counts were recorded for this clone. The chain links TRBV10-3 to TRBJ2-1, with TRBD2 matching 12 bases. Germline trimming cut 2 bases from V and 8 bases from J; bases unmatched to any gene: 7. The CDR3 has 16 residues. Germline V gives CDR1 ENHRY, CDR2 SYGVKD. CDR3 coding DNA: TGTGCCATCAGTGAGCCCTCTAGCGGGAGGGGAGATGAGCAGTTCTTC. Residues: CAISEPSSGRGDEQFF.

This clone was counted many times. J is TRBJ2-2 and V is TRBV4-1; TRBD2 is a possible D gene (5 bases). From germline, CDR1 is MGHRA and CDR2 YSYEKL. V gave up 0 bases and J gave up 1 base, with 9 bases separating them. This CDR3 is 16 amino acids long. The CDR3 sequence is CASSQDTAVNTGELFF. The DNA of the CDR3 is TGCGCCAGCAGCCAAGATACAGCGGTGAACACCGGGGAGCTGTTTTTT.

This clone was seen repeatedly, ten times or more. The chain has TRBV5-1 and TRBJ2-3; 8 bases match TRBD2. This CDR3 contains 15 residues. Germline V gives CDR1 SGHRS, CDR2 YFSETQ. The V and J ends lost 4 bases and 5 bases, in that order; junction bases with no gene match: 9. The CDR3 sequence is CASSSSGSGKDTQYF. In DNA, the CDR3 is TGCGCCAGCAGCAGCAGCGGGAGTGGGAAAGATACGCAGTATTTT.

This clone came up many times. The chain links TRBV11-3 to TRBJ1-3; D is perhaps TRBD1 (6 bases). CDR3 length equals 15 residues. Trimming left V 5 bases short and J 2 bases short, with 13 bases between. Germline CDR1 SGHNT, CDR2 YENEEA. Here the CDR3 reads CASSLGQSTGNTIYF. The CDR3 DNA reads TGTGCCAGCAGCCTAGGACAGTCAACTGGAAACACCATATATTTT. The variable domain in full, with the rest retrieved from reference TRBV11-3 and TRBJ1-3, is EAGVVQSPRYKIIEKKQPVAFWCNPISGHNTLYWYLQNLGQGPELLIRYENEEAVDDSQLPKDRFSAERLKGVDSTLKIQPAELGDSAVYLCASSLGQSTGNTIYFGEGSWLTVV.

This clone was observed many times. The chain uses TRBV6-5 and TRBJ1-5, with D unresolved. The CDR3 is 14 amino acids. Germline CDR1 reads MNHEY; CDR2 reads SVGAGI. Between the trimmed V and J ends, which lost 0 bases and 4 bases, there was a span of 7 bases. DNA for the CDR3: TGTGCCAGCAGTTACTCGGGAGGGAATCAGCCCCAGCATTTT. This translates into CASSYSGGNQPQHF.

Remarks on this clone: This clone may be a read error of a much larger clone one base away. The gene calls are TRBV5-6 and TRBJ2-7; D may be TRBD1 (6 bases). V was clipped by 3 bases and J by 3 bases, with 13 bases between them. The CDR3 has 14 residues. The germline V gene has CDR1 SGHDT and CDR2 YYEEEE. Here the CDR3 reads CASSSRQAGYEQYF. The CDR3 bases are TGTGCCAGCAGCTCGCGACAGGCGGGCTACGAGCAGTACTTC.

This clone was detected many times. The same CDR3 can be traced to other DNA sequences in this sample. The chain joins TRBV20-1 to TRBJ1-5; D not resolved. In germline, CDR1 is DFQATT, CDR2 SNEGSKA (reference sequence). V was clipped by 6 bases and J by 1 base, with 16 bases between them. The CDR3 totals 15 residues. Written as DNA, the CDR3 is TGCAGTGCGATGAGACCCGGAGGGAGCAATCAGCCCCAGCATTTT. It codes for CSAMRPGGSNQPQHF.

This clone was detected ten times or more. The chain carries TRBV12-3 or TRBV12-4 and TRBJ1-6; D is undetermined. The CDR3 runs 13 residues. Trimming took off 3 bases at V and 8 bases at J, with 8 bases between the two ends. For the CDR3, the DNA is TGTGCCAGCAGTTTTTTGAGGGATTCACCCCTCCACTTT. This sequence encodes CASSFLRDSPLHF.

This clone was detected many times. Because the CDR3 is missing its conserved closing phenylalanine or tryptophan, this is likely a read error. The DNA is omitted, as the CDR3 cannot be located on it reliably, and the CDR3 follows TCRdb's listing. The chain couples TRBV24-1 to TRBJ2-5; TRBD2 is the table's D call and was not checked against the DNA. The CDR3 contains 10 residues when both ends are counted. Germline values: CDR1 KGHDR, CDR2 SFDVKD. CDR3 sequence: CATSILAFPG.

This clone was counted at least ten times. The chain has TRBV4-1 and TRBJ2-7; TRBD1 agrees at 9 bases. The CDR3 consists of 14 residues. With 4 bases clipped from V and 5 bases from J, the junction kept 6 bases outside the gene matches. CDR1 and CDR2 from the germline V gene are MGHRA and YSYEKL. The CDR3 coding sequence is TGCGCCAGCAGCCTAACAGGGGGCATCGACGAGCAGTACTTC. Translated, it gives CASSLTGGIDEQYF.

This clone was seen many times. The V and J genes are TRBV12-3 or TRBV12-4 and TRBJ1-4; no reliable D call. The CDR3 runs 11 residues. Trimming took off 1 base at V and 8 bases at J, with 2 bases between the two ends. CDR3 DNA sequence: TGTGCCAGCAGTTTAGGGGAAAAACTGTTTTTT. It yields the protein CASSLGEKLFF.

The sample holds many counts of this clone. The junction does not match germline at one end; this may be a read error. Within the sample, other DNA sequences also encode this same CDR3. The chain has TRBV19 and TRBJ2-3; D not certain. Germline V CDR1 and CDR2: LNHDA, SQIVND (reference sequence). The CDR3 runs 14 residues. The CDR3 protein is CASSLSVSTDAQYF. CDR3 DNA sequence: TGTGCCAGTAGTTTGTCAGTCTCTACAGATGCGCAGTATTTT.

This clone was seen a few times. The conserved closing phenylalanine or tryptophan is absent in this CDR3, likely reflecting a read error. The DNA is left out, because the CDR3 cannot be placed on it with certainty; the CDR3 is given as TCRdb lists it. V is TRBV30 and J is TRBJ2-3; no DNA check was done on the table's D call, TRBD2. Germline V gene lookup returns CDR1 GTSNPN and CDR2 SVGIG (reference sequence). The CDR3 is made up of 15 amino acids, end residues included. The CDR3 protein is CAWSSRDSFTDTQDD.